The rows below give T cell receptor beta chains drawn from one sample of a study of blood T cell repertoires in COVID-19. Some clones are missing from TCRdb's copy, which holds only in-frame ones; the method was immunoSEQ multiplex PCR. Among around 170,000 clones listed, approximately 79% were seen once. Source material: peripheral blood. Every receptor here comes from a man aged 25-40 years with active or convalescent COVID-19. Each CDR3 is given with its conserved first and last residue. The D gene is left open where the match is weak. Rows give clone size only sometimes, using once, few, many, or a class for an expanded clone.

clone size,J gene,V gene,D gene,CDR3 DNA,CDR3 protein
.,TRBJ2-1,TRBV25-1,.,TGTGCCAGCAGTATAGGTGGCCGGGAGAGTTCCTACAATGAGCAGTTCTTC,CASSIGGRESSYNEQFF
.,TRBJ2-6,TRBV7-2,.,TGTGCCAGCACGAGGGATTCTTCGGGGGCCAACGTCCTGACTTTC,CASTRDSSGANVLTF
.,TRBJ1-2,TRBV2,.,TGTGCCAGCAGTGTGAAGGGGTCCAACTATGGCTACACCTTC,CASSVKGSNYGYTF
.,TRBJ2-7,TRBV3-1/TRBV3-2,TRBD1,TGTGCCAGCAGCCAATGGACAGGGAATGAGCAGTACTTC,CASSQWTGNEQYF
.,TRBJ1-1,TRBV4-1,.,TGCGCCAGCAGCCAAGAAAGTTCGCTCTGGAGGCGCGGAGCTTTCTTT,CASSQESSLWRRGAFF
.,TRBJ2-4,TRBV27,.,TGTGCCAGCAGCAACAGGCTAGCCAAAAACATTCAGTACTTC,CASSNRLAKNIQYF
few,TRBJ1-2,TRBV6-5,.,TGTGCCAGCAGCACAGCCGAACGGATCCCCCGCACCTTC,CASSTAERIPRTF
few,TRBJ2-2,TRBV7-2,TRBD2,TGTGCCAGCAGCTCAACTAGCGGGGGGAACACCGGGGAGCTGTTTTTT,CASSSTSGGNTGELFF
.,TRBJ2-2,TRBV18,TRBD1,TGTGCCAGCTCACCACCCACAGGGGGACCGAACACCGGGGAGCTGTTTTTT,CASSPPTGGPNTGELFF
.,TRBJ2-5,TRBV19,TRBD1,TGTGCCAGTAGTTTAGACAGGGGTGGGGAGACCCAGTACTTC,CASSLDRGGETQYF
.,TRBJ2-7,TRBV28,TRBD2,TGTGCCAGCGGCGCCGGGACTAGCGGGAGTCGGGCCTACGAGCAGTACTTC,CASGAGTSGSRAYEQYF
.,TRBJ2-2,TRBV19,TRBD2,TGTGCCAGTAGACTAGCGGGGGGTTTCACCGGGGAGCTGTTTTTT,CASRLAGGFTGELFF
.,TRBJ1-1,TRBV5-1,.,TGCGCCAGCAGCTTGACCCCAGGTTCAATGAACACTGAAGCTTTCTTT,CASSLTPGSMNTEAFF
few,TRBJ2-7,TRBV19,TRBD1,TGTGCCAGTAGTCTGACAGGGGGCTCCTACGAGCAGTACTTC,CASSLTGGSYEQYF
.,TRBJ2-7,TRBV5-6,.,TGTGCCAGCAGCTTGGAGCGGCGGGGCGAAGATTCCTACGAGCAGTACTTC,CASSLERRGEDSYEQYF
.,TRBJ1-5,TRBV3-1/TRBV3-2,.,TGTGCCAGCAGCCAAGGTTTCCAAGCACTCGGTTCTCAGCCCCAGCATTTT,CASSQGFQALGSQPQHF
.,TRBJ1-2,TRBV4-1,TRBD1,TGCGCCAGCAGCCCAGATGGGGGGAGACAGGGCTATAACTATGGCTACACCTTC,CASSPDGGRQGYNYGYTF
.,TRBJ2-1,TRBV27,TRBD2,TGTGCCAGCAGTTCCGTCCCCGGACTAGCGGGGGGCTGGAGCTCCTACAATGAGCAGTTCTTC,CASSSVPGLAGGWSSYNEQFF
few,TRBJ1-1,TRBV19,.,TGTGCCAGTAGTATGACGACGGACAGTCTAAAGACTGAAGCTTTCTTT,CASSMTTDSLKTEAFF
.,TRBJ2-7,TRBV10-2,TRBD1,TGCGCCAGCAGTGAGTCCCGGACAGGGGTGGGCTACGAGCAGTACTTC,CASSESRTGVGYEQYF
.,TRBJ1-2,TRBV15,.,TGTGCCGCAACCCGGAGTGGTGCAGGGATAAACTATGGCTACACCTTC,CAATRSGAGINYGYTF
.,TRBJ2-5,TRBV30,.,TGTGCCTGGAGTTCGACAGACTCCAAGATGACCCAGTACTTC,CAWSSTDSKMTQYF
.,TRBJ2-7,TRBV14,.,TGTGCCAGCAGCCAAGCGGGTACGCCCCTCTCCTACGAGCAGTACTTC,CASSQAGTPLSYEQYF
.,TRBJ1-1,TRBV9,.,TGTGCCAGCTCGCGTCAGCCGCGGGCGAACACTGAAGCTTTCTTT,CASSRQPRANTEAFF
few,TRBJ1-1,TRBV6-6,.,TGTGCCAGCACCCCAGGGCGGACGGACACTGAAGCTTTCTTT,CASTPGRTDTEAFF
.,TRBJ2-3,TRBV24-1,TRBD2,TGTGCCACCAGTGATTTGCAGTCGGGACTAGCGGGACCCACAGATACGCAGTATTTT,CATSDLQSGLAGPTDTQYF
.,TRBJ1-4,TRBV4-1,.,TGCGCCAGCAGCCGCGGGGGGGATGCTAATGAAAAACTGTTTTTT,CASSRGGDANEKLFF
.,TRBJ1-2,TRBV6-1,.,TGTGCCAGCAGTGAAGTAGGGGTATATGGCTACACCTTC,CASSEVGVYGYTF
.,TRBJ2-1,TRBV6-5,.,TGTGCCAGCAGCAGAACAGGGAGCAATGAGCAGTTCTTC,CASSRTGSNEQFF
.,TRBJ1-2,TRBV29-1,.,TGCAGCGTTGGACCGGAGGGGAACCGTGGGTATGGCTACACCTTC,CSVGPEGNRGYGYTF
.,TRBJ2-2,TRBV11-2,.,TGTGCCAGCAGCTCATGGGGGGTACCCGGGGAGCTGTTTTTT,CASSSWGVPGELFF
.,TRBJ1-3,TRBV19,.,TGTGCCAGTAGTGAAGGAGGTGGAAACACCATATATTTT,CASSEGGGNTIYF
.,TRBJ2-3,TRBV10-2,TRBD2,TGCGCCAGCAGTGTAGGACTAGCGGCGACAGATACGCAGTATTTT,CASSVGLAATDTQYF
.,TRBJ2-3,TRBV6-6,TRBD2,TGTGCCAGCAGTTCGGCGACTAGCGTCCCCGCAGATACGCAGTATTTT,CASSSATSVPADTQYF
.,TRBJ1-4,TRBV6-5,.,TGTGCCAGCAGTTGGCGGCCCTCAACTAATGAAAAACTGTTTTTT,CASSWRPSTNEKLFF